Listed below are T cell receptor beta chains from one sample, sequenced in a study of blood T cells in healthy people across ages. In TCRdb, the 5' RACE reads were re-called with MiXCR into one record per CDR3 protein. Of roughly 800,000 distinct CDR3 sequences listed, about 62% are singletons. The specimen sequenced was blood. The receptors stem from a man aged 25-45 years in good health. Both conserved end residues are part of each CDR3. Each record gives: V gene, clone size, D gene, J gene, CDR3 protein, CDR3 DNA. D genes are given only for firm matches. Clone size is shown for a subset of rows, as once, few, many or a class of expanded clone.

v_gene: TRBV2; abundance: few; d_gene: NA; j_gene: TRBJ2-5; CDR3aa: CASNGWEETQYF; CDR3nt: TGTGCCAGCAATGGGTGGGAAGAGACCCAGTACTTC
v_gene: TRBV12-5; abundance: NA; d_gene: NA; j_gene: TRBJ2-5; CDR3aa: CASAPGNRETQYF; CDR3nt: TGTGCTAGCGCCCCAGGGAACCGGGAGACCCAGTACTTC
v_gene: TRBV12-3/TRBV12-4; abundance: NA; d_gene: TRBD2; j_gene: TRBJ2-1; CDR3aa: CASKGSGRGGSYNEQFF; CDR3nt: TGTGCCAGCAAGGGTAGCGGGAGGGGGGGTTCCTACAATGAGCAGTTCTTC
v_gene: TRBV25-1; abundance: NA; d_gene: NA; j_gene: TRBJ1-2; CDR3aa: CASIGRGYGYTF; CDR3nt: TGTGCCAGCATTGGGAGGGGCTATGGCTACACCTTC
v_gene: TRBV10-3; abundance: NA; d_gene: TRBD2; j_gene: TRBJ2-5; CDR3aa: CAISNWGRAGSPQETQYF; CDR3nt: TGTGCCATCAGTAACTGGGGGAGGGCCGGGTCCCCACAAGAGACCCAGTACTTC
v_gene: TRBV7-9; abundance: few; d_gene: NA; j_gene: TRBJ1-1; CDR3aa: CASSLNSFTEAFF; CDR3nt: TGTGCCAGCAGCCTAAACAGTTTCACTGAAGCTTTCTTT
v_gene: TRBV6-1; abundance: NA; d_gene: TRBD1; j_gene: TRBJ1-1; CDR3aa: CASTTPGQATTEAFF; CDR3nt: TGTGCCAGCACAACTCCTGGACAGGCGACCACTGAAGCTTTCTTT
v_gene: TRBV5-1; abundance: few; d_gene: NA; j_gene: TRBJ2-7; CDR3aa: CASSAGTNYEQYF; CDR3nt: TGCGCCAGCAGCGCCGGGACCAACTACGAGCAGTACTTC
v_gene: TRBV11-2; abundance: few; d_gene: NA; j_gene: TRBJ2-3; CDR3aa: CASSEWGAASAADTQYF; CDR3nt: TGTGCCAGCTCAGAATGGGGAGCGGCCTCCGCCGCGGATACGCAGTATTTT
v_gene: TRBV7-2; abundance: NA; d_gene: NA; j_gene: TRBJ2-5; CDR3aa: CASSFPSVQETQYF; CDR3nt: TGTGCCAGCAGCTTCCCGTCAGTCCAAGAGACCCAGTACTTC
v_gene: TRBV7-2; abundance: NA; d_gene: NA; j_gene: TRBJ2-5; CDR3aa: CASSLVLMQETQYF; CDR3nt: TGTGCCAGCAGCTTAGTGTTAATGCAAGAGACCCAGTACTTC
v_gene: TRBV6-2/TRBV6-3; abundance: few; d_gene: NA; j_gene: TRBJ2-3; CDR3aa: CASTYRSTDTQYF; CDR3nt: TGTGCCAGCACTTATAGGAGCACAGATACGCAGTATTTT
v_gene: TRBV27; abundance: few; d_gene: NA; j_gene: TRBJ2-7; CDR3aa: CASSLRGFVVYEQYF; CDR3nt: TGTGCCAGCAGTTTGAGGGGGTTCGTGGTCTACGAGCAGTACTTC
v_gene: TRBV7-2; abundance: many; d_gene: TRBD2; j_gene: TRBJ2-1; CDR3aa: CASSTGLAGGEQFF; CDR3nt: TGTGCCAGCAGTACCGGACTAGCGGGGGGCGAGCAGTTCTTC
v_gene: TRBV2; abundance: few; d_gene: NA; j_gene: TRBJ1-2; CDR3aa: CAGSGGGRYGYTF; CDR3nt: TGTGCCGGCAGTGGAGGGGGGCGCTATGGCTACACCTTC
v_gene: TRBV7-3; abundance: NA; d_gene: NA; j_gene: TRBJ2-1; CDR3aa: CASSLTGIGRNEQFF; CDR3nt: TGTGCCAGCAGCTTAACAGGCATTGGTAGGAATGAGCAGTTCTTC
v_gene: TRBV24-1; abundance: many; d_gene: TRBD1; j_gene: TRBJ2-5; CDR3aa: CATGAAGGRETQYF; CDR3nt: TGTGCCACCGGGGCGGCAGGGGGCAGAGAGACCCAGTACTTC
v_gene: TRBV20-1; abundance: NA; d_gene: NA; j_gene: TRBJ2-1; CDR3aa: CSARDQIEHEQFF; CDR3nt: TGCAGTGCTAGAGATCAGATAGAACATGAGCAGTTCTTC
v_gene: TRBV20-1; abundance: NA; d_gene: TRBD2; j_gene: TRBJ2-1; CDR3aa: CSASENSGSNNEQFF; CDR3nt: TGCAGTGCTAGTGAAAATAGCGGGTCTAACAATGAGCAGTTCTTC
v_gene: TRBV14; abundance: NA; d_gene: NA; j_gene: TRBJ2-1; CDR3aa: CASSQDWGVANEQFF; CDR3nt: TGTGCCAGCAGCCAAGATTGGGGAGTAGCCAATGAGCAGTTCTTC
v_gene: TRBV6-2/TRBV6-3; abundance: NA; d_gene: TRBD2; j_gene: TRBJ2-1; CDR3aa: CASKAGVGEQFF; CDR3nt: TGTGCCAGCAAAGCGGGAGTAGGTGAGCAGTTCTTC
v_gene: TRBV7-8; abundance: NA; d_gene: NA; j_gene: TRBJ1-4; CDR3aa: CAGSLNKGEKLFF; CDR3nt: TGTGCCGGCAGCCTGAACAAGGGGGAAAAACTGTTTTTT
v_gene: TRBV7-6; abundance: NA; d_gene: NA; j_gene: TRBJ2-3; CDR3aa: CASSKRSTDTQYF; CDR3nt: TGTGCCAGCAGCAAGAGGAGCACAGATACGCAGTATTTT
v_gene: TRBV10-3; abundance: few; d_gene: TRBD1; j_gene: TRBJ2-7; CDR3aa: CAISEQQGASYEQYF; CDR3nt: TGTGCCATCAGTGAGCAACAGGGGGCTTCGTACGAGCAGTACTTC
v_gene: TRBV4-1; abundance: few; d_gene: NA; j_gene: TRBJ2-1; CDR3aa: CASSQRLYNEQFF; CDR3nt: TGCGCCAGCAGCCAGCGCCTATACAATGAGCAGTTCTTC
v_gene: TRBV20-1; abundance: few; d_gene: NA; j_gene: TRBJ2-5; CDR3aa: CSANSGQETQYF; CDR3nt: TGCAGTGCCAACAGCGGCCAAGAGACCCAGTACTTC
v_gene: TRBV14; abundance: NA; d_gene: NA; j_gene: TRBJ2-1; CDR3aa: CASSLLGGAFGEQFF; CDR3nt: TGTGCCAGCAGCCTACTCGGGGGCGCTTTTGGTGAGCAGTTCTTC
v_gene: TRBV2; abundance: few; d_gene: TRBD2; j_gene: TRBJ2-5; CDR3aa: CASSRDRAGLQETQYF; CDR3nt: TGTGCCAGCTCTAGGGATCGAGCGGGGCTACAAGAGACCCAGTACTTC
v_gene: TRBV20-1; abundance: NA; d_gene: TRBD1; j_gene: TRBJ1-2; CDR3aa: CSAIRQGGSRGYTF; CDR3nt: TGCAGTGCCATAAGACAGGGGGGATCGCGCGGCTACACCTTC
v_gene: TRBV28; abundance: few; d_gene: TRBD2; j_gene: TRBJ2-7; CDR3aa: CASSKPGTSGRSVHEQYF; CDR3nt: TGTGCCAGCAGTAAGCCCGGGACTAGCGGGAGGAGTGTCCACGAGCAGTACTTC
v_gene: TRBV7-2; abundance: few; d_gene: NA; j_gene: TRBJ2-3; CDR3aa: CASSSPSEDTQYF; CDR3nt: TGTGCCAGCAGCTCCCCCAGTGAAGATACGCAGTATTTT
v_gene: TRBV7-2; abundance: few; d_gene: NA; j_gene: TRBJ2-3; CDR3aa: CASRRAGPDTQYF; CDR3nt: TGTGCCAGCCGGAGGGCGGGGCCCGATACGCAGTATTTT